This T cell receptor beta chain was observed in a study of cytomegalovirus exposure and HLA in healthy donors. Broader study findings: Common viral pathogens seemed, in a later analysis, to connect with several of the most significant clusters. Later work associated roughly 17,000 TCR beta sequences with HLA alleles at 0.05 false discovery rate.

The CDR3 totals 11 residues. Germline CDR1 is GTSNPN and CDR2 is SVGIG (reference sequence). V was trimmed by 2 bases and J by 8 bases, leaving 9 bases between them. PCR was performed using 60 Vbeta and 13 Jbeta primers. Produced via immunoSEQ multiplex PCR; TCRdb's table is partial and in-frame only. The sample includes 150,000 to 200,000 clones, 84% of them seen just once. About this clone itself: The antigen is not known.

V gene TRBV30 combines with J gene TRBJ1-1, with a possible D match to TRBD1 (5 bases). The sample was PBMCs. The clonotype was recovered from a boy aged 5-17 years in good health and CMV-seronegative. CDR3 bases: TGTGCCTGGAGTAAAGGGGCGGAAGCTTTCTTT. Encoded protein: CAWSKGAEAFF.